The 20 T cell receptor beta chains below come from one sample, sequenced in a study of OX40 agonist ivuxolimab in advanced cancers. Method: immunoSEQ multiplex PCR; TCRdb's copy keeps in-frame clones and lacks some. The sample has 85,000 to 130,000 clones, approximately 90% seen once; the top ten hold roughly 0.3%. The sequences come from CD4+ or CD8+ T cells sorted from blood, collected in a trial of the OX40 agonist ivuxolimab. The receptors were sampled from an adult with an advanced solid tumor such as melanoma, head and neck, liver or kidney cancer.

The rearrangement uses TRBV9 and TRBJ2-3, with TRBD2 as a possible D gene (6 bases). Germline V gene lookup returns CDR1 SGDLS and CDR2 YYNGEE. V lost 4 bases, J lost 2 bases, and 14 bases lay in between. This CDR3 spans 15 amino acids. Here the CDR3 reads CASSPPGLHTDTQYF. CDR3 bases: TGTGCCAGCAGCCCCCCGGGACTCCACACAGATACGCAGTATTTT. The full variable domain, its missing parts supplied by reference TRBV9 and TRBJ2-3, is DSGVTQTPKHLITATGQRVTLRCSPRSGDLSVYWYQQSLDQGLQFLIQYYNGEERAKGNILERFSAQQFPDLHSELNLSSLELGDSALYFCASSPPGLHTDTQYFGPGTRLTVL.

This clone has only one observation. CDR3 in DNA: TGTGCCAGCAGCTATACAGGGATTCCCCAAGAGACCCAGTACTTC. Translating gives CASSYTGIPQETQYF. V is TRBV7-2 and J is TRBJ2-5; D is possibly TRBD1 (6 bases). This CDR3 is 15 amino acids long. Germline CDR1 SGHTA, CDR2 FQGNSA. The ends were cut back, 4 bases at V and 1 base at J, with 13 bases in the middle.

This rearrangement joins TRBV11-2 to TRBJ1-2; TRBD1 aligns across 8 bases. J was trimmed by 5 bases and V by 5 bases; bases with no gene match: 19. The germline CDR1 and CDR2 sequences are SGHAT and FQNNGV. The CDR3 spans 18 residues. CDR3 sequence: CASSRRDRTDPPTYGYTF. The DNA of the CDR3 is TGTGCCAGCAGCAGGAGGGACAGGACGGATCCCCCCACTTATGGCTACACCTTC.

The CDR3: CASGRTGTYGYTF. In nucleotides, the CDR3 is TGTGCCAGCGGCCGGACAGGGACCTATGGCTACACCTTC. This chain links TRBV25-1 with TRBJ1-2, with 8 nucleotides matching TRBD1. This CDR3 is 13 amino acids long. With 8 bases clipped from V and 4 bases from J, the junction kept 6 bases outside the gene matches. CDR1 is MGHDK and CDR2 is SYGVNS in the germline V gene.

The CDR3 region has the DNA TGTGCCAGCAGCTTGGGCTCCGTAGGAGAGCAGTACTTC. Translated: CASSLGSVGEQYF. V gene TRBV11-3 combines with J gene TRBJ2-5; D uncertain. The ends were cut back, 3 bases at V and 11 bases at J, with 16 bases in the middle. This CDR3 is 13 amino acids long. The V gene's germline CDR1 is SGHNT and CDR2 YENEEA.

The chain couples TRBV6-1 to TRBJ1-2, with no clear D. Germline-derived CDR1 and CDR2 are MNHNS and SASEGT. There are 12 residues in the CDR3. Trimming stripped 7 bases from V and 5 bases from J, with 11 bases between. The CDR3 protein is CASTSTEYGYTF. The CDR3 DNA reads TGTGCCAGCACCTCGACGGAGTATGGCTACACCTTC.

This chain connects TRBV2 to TRBJ2-3; D gene ambiguous. Per germline, CDR1 SNHLY and CDR2 FYNNEI. Trimming took 5 bases from V and 3 from J, leaving 3 bases between them. The CDR3 sequence is 11 residues long. CDR3 amino acids: CASSQTDTQYF. CDR3 nucleotide sequence: TGTGCCAGCAGTCAAACAGATACGCAGTATTTT. Full variable domain (rest looked up from reference TRBV2 and TRBJ2-3): EPEVTQTPSHQVTQMGQEVILRCVPISNHLYFYWYRQILGQKVEFLVSFYNNEISEKSEIFDDQFSVERPDGSNFTLKIRSTKLEDSAMYFCASSQTDTQYFGPGTRLTVL.

The chain is built from TRBV4-1 and TRBJ2-4; tentatively, D is TRBD2 (6 bases). CDR3 length: 15 amino acids. V was cut by 4 bases and J by 2 bases, with 12 bases left in between. CDR1 and CDR2 from the germline V gene are MGHRA and YSYEKL. CDR3: CASSPPGDPKNIQYF. DNA of the CDR3: TGCGCCAGCAGCCCGCCGGGGGACCCCAAAAACATTCAGTACTTC.

V usage is TRBV21-1 and J usage is TRBJ2-2; the tabulated D call, TRBD2, remains unverified against the DNA. TRBV21-1 is annotated as a pseudogene. CDR3 length equals 17 residues. The DNA of the CDR3 is TGTGCCAGCACCCCGGAGGAGCGGGAGGTGAACACCGGGGAGCTGTTTTTT. Protein: CASTPEEREVNTGELFF.

This chain joins TRBV7-6 and TRBJ2-5, with 9 nucleotides matching TRBD1. The CDR3 runs 16 residues. Germline CDR1 reads SGHVS; CDR2 reads FNYEAQ. With 1 base clipped from V and 1 base from J, the junction kept 4 bases outside the gene matches. The CDR3 sequence: CASSLGTGGIQETQYF. The DNA for the CDR3 is TGTGCCAGCAGCTTAGGCACAGGGGGCATCCAAGAGACCCAGTACTTC.

The chain employs TRBV27 and TRBJ2-5; unclear D gene. The CDR3 loop spans 13 amino acids. CDR1 and CDR2 from the germline V gene are MNHEY and SMNVEV (reference sequence). With 7 bases removed from V and 5 bases from J, the gap between germline ends came to 14 bases. The CDR3 here is CASKGETEETQYF. As DNA, the CDR3 is TGTGCCAGCAAGGGCGAGACGGAGGAGACCCAGTACTTC.

The chain couples TRBV7-6 to TRBJ2-3, with 8 nucleotides matching TRBD2. The V and J ends lost 1 base and 1 base, in that order; junction bases with no gene match: 7. Germline CDR1 reads SGHVS; CDR2 reads FNYEAQ. CDR3 size: 17 residues. CDR3 DNA sequence: TGTGCCAGCAGCTTAGGTTCGAGCGGGAGCCGCACAGATACGCAGTATTTT. Encoded protein: CASSLGSSGSRTDTQYF.

The chain combines TRBV30 with TRBJ2-1; possibly TRBD1 or TRBD2 for D (5 bases each). CDR1 and CDR2 (germline): GTSNPN, SVGIG (reference sequence). The length of the CDR3 is 15 residues. V was pared by 1 base and J by 2 bases, with 12 bases between. The CDR3 DNA reads as TGTGCCTGGAGTGCCCGGGACGGGGCCTACAATGAGCAGTTCTTC. Protein: CAWSARDGAYNEQFF.

The chain employs TRBV19 and TRBJ2-5; 7 bases match TRBD2. The CDR3 has 17 residues. From germline, CDR1 is LNHDA and CDR2 SQIVND (reference sequence). V lost 6 bases to trimming and J lost 4 bases; unmatched junction nucleotides: 17. CDR3 bases: TGTGCCAGTAGCAGAGGCTCTCTCGGGGGGTACCCAGAGACCCAGTACTTC. It codes for CASSRGSLGGYPETQYF.

The chain is built from TRBV5-1 and TRBJ2-7, with 7 bases identical to TRBD1. Germline assignment: CDR1 SGHRS and CDR2 YFSETQ. The CDR3 is 14 amino acids. V lost 0 bases to trimming and J lost 2 bases; unmatched junction nucleotides: 2. The CDR3 region is CASSLVGQPYEQYF. For the CDR3, the DNA is TGCGCCAGCAGCTTGGTGGGACAGCCCTACGAGCAGTACTTC.

The V call is TRBV18, the J call TRBJ2-5; 10 bases are shared with TRBD1. Germline values: CDR1 KGHSH, CDR2 LQKENI. Losses at the gene ends were 2 bases for V and 5 bases for J; bases not matched to a gene: 5. CDR3 length equals 15 residues. The CDR3 spells CASSPGTGEAETQYF. CDR3 sequence (DNA): TGTGCCAGCTCACCAGGGACAGGGGAGGCGGAGACCCAGTACTTC. Full variable domain (outside the CDR3, taken from reference TRBV18 and TRBJ2-5): NAGVMQNPRHLVRRRGQEARLRCSPMKGHSHVYWYRQLPEEGLKFMVYLQKENIIDESGMPKERFSAEFPKEGPSILRIQQVVRGDSAAYFCASSPGTGEAETQYFGPGTRLLVL.

This chain joins TRBV5-5 and TRBJ2-1; 12 positions agree with TRBD2. The junction had 10 bases not matched to a gene; V was cut back by 0 bases and J by 3 bases. From germline, CDR1 is SGHKS and CDR2 YYEKEE (reference sequence). CDR3 length equals 19 residues. This chain's CDR3 is CASSLVRLAGGPDYNEQFF. The DNA of the CDR3 is TGTGCCAGCAGCTTGGTTCGTCTAGCGGGAGGGCCAGACTACAATGAGCAGTTCTTC.

The J gene is TRBJ1-2, the V gene TRBV11-1; 8 positions agree with TRBD1. The CDR3 covers 15 residues. Germline lookup yields CDR1 SGHAT and CDR2 FQDESV (reference sequence). J was trimmed by 4 bases and V by 5 bases; bases with no gene match: 9. Written as DNA, the CDR3 is TGTGCCAGCAGCGTAACCAGGGGGCGCGGCTATGGCTACACCTTC. Its protein is CASSVTRGRGYGYTF.

V is TRBV5-6 and J is TRBJ2-5, with 8 nucleotides matching TRBD2. The J call may be incorrect, as the DNA end agrees better with TRBJ2-7. Per the germline V gene, CDR1 is SGHDT and CDR2 is YYEEEE. CDR3 length equals 14 residues. In DNA, the CDR3 is TGTGCCAGCAGCTTGGGTGGCGGGGGGCACGAGCAGTACTTC. Its translation: CASSLGGGGHEQYF.

CDR3 coding DNA: TGTGCCAGCAGGTGGACGGAGACCTCCTACGAGCAGTACTTC. This translates into CASRWTETSYEQYF. The V gene is TRBV2, the J gene TRBJ2-7; no definite D call. Trimming removed 6 bases from V and 0 bases from J, with 12 bases in between. The CDR3 consists of 14 residues. From germline, CDR1 is SNHLY and CDR2 FYNNEI.